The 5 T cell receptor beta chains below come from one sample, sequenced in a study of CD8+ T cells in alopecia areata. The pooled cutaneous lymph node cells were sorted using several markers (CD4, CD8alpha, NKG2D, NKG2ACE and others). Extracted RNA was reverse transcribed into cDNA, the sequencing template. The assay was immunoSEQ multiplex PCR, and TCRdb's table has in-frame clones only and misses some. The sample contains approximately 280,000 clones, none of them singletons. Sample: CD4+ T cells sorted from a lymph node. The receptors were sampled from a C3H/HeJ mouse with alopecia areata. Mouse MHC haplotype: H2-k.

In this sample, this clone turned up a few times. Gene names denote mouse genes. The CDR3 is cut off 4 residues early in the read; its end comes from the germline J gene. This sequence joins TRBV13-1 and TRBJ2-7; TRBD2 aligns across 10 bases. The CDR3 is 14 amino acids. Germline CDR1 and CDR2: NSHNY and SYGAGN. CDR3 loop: CASSAGTGEYEQYF. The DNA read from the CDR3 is TGTGCCAGCAGTGCGGGGACTGGGGAGTAT.

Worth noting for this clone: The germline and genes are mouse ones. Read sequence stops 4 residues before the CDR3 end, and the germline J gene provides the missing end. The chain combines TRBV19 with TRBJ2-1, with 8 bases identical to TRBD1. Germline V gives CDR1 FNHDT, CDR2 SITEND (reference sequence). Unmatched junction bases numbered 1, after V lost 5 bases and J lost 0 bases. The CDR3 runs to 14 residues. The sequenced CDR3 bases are TGTGCCAGCAGCGACAGGGGTAACTATGCT. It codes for CASSDRGNYA. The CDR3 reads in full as CASSDRGNYAEQFF. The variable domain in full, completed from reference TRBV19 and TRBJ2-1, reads GGIITQTPKFLIGQEGQKLTLKCQQNFNHDTMYWYRQDSGKGLRLIYYSITENDLQKGDLSEGYDASREKKSSFSLTVTSAQKNEMAVFLCASSDRGNYAEQFFGPGTRLTVL.

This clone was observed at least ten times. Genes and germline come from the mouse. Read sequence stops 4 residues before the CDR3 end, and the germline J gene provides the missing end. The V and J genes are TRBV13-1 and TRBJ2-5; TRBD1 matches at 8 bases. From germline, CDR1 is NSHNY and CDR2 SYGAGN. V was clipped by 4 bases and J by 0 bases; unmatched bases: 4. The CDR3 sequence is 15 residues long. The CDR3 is CASSQQGVNQDTQYF. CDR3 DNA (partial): TGTGCCAGCAGTCAACAGGGGGTTAACCAAGAC.

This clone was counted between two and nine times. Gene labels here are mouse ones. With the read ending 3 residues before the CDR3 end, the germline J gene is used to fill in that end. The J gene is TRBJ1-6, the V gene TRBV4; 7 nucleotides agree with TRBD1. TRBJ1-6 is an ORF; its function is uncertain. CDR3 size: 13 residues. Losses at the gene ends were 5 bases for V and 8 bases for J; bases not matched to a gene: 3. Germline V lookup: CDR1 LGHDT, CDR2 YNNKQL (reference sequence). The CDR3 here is CASSNRGDSPLYF. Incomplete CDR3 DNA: TGTGCCAGCAGCAACAGGGGTGATTCGCCC.

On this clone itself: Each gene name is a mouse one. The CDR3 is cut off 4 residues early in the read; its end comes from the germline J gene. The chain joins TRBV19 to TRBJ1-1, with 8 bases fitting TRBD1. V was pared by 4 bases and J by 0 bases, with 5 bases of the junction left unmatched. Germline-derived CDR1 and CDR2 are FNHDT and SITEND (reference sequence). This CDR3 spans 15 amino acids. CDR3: CASSPIQGANTEVFF. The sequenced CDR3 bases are TGTGCCAGCAGTCCCATACAGGGGGCAAACACA.